The 27 T cell receptor beta chains below all came from one sample that was sequenced in a study of shared clonotypes between healthy human individuals. The protocol was immunoSEQ multiplex PCR, while the TCRdb copy is restricted to in-frame clones and leaves out a portion. The data hold a few million clones, with around 90% observed a single time. What was sequenced was naive CD4+ T cells sorted from blood. Regarding subset: CD45RA+ positively selected. The receptor set was obtained from a man aged 18 to 30 in good health.

This sequence joins TRBV12-1 and TRBJ2-7; the table's D gene call, TRBD2, was not cross checked with the DNA. TRBV12-1 is a pseudogene segment. The CDR3 sequence is 15 residues long. The CDR3 loop reads CASSPPSGKSYEQYF. CDR3 nucleotides: TGTGCCAGCAGCCCTCCTAGCGGCAAATCCTACGAGCAGTACTTC.

Turning to this clone: This CDR3 is also generated by other DNA sequences in the sample. The chain links TRBV18 to TRBJ2-1; 10 nucleotides agree with TRBD2. The germline CDR1 and CDR2 sequences are KGHSH and LQKENI. The CDR3 is 16 amino acids. J lost 2 bases, V lost 0 bases, and 1 base had no gene match. CDR3 sequence reads: CASSPPSGGTYNEQFF. CDR3 bases: TGTGCCAGCTCACCACCTAGCGGGGGGACCTACAATGAGCAGTTCTTC.

This chain uses TRBV29-1 with TRBJ1-1; perhaps TRBD1 as D (5 bases). Germline lookup yields CDR1 SQVTM and CDR2 ANQGSEA. This CDR3 has 13 amino acids. V lost 6 bases to trimming and J lost 1 base, with 12 bases between them. The CDR3 sequence is CSVQTERNTEAFF. Here the CDR3 DNA reads TGCAGCGTCCAGACAGAGAGGAACACTGAAGCTTTCTTT.

The chain links TRBV5-5 to TRBJ2-3; D is unclear. CDR3 length equals 12 residues. Trimming stripped 4 bases from V and 4 bases from J, with 7 bases between. From germline, CDR1 is SGHKS and CDR2 YYEKEE (reference sequence). CDR3 nucleotides: TGTGCCAGCAGCCCCGGATCAGATACGCAGTATTTT. It yields the protein CASSPGSDTQYF. The entire variable domain, with the rest obtained from reference TRBV5-5 and TRBJ2-3, is as follows: DAGVTQSPTHLIKTRGQQVTLRCSPISGHKSVSWYQQVLGQGPQFIFQYYEKEERGRGNFPDRFSARQFPNYSSELNVNALLLGDSALYLCASSPGSDTQYFGPGTRLTVL.

Points on this clone: The identical CDR3 is also encoded by other nucleotide sequences in the sample. V gene TRBV19 combines with J gene TRBJ1-1; D ambiguous. V lost 1 base and J lost 4, with 10 bases in between. Looked up from germline, CDR1 is LNHDA and CDR2 is SQIVND (reference sequence). The CDR3 runs to 14 residues. The CDR3 reads CASSIGGLGTEAFF. Written as DNA, the CDR3 is TGTGCCAGTAGTATAGGAGGGTTGGGCACTGAAGCTTTCTTT.

The chain links TRBV2 to TRBJ2-1; TRBD1 matches 10 bases. CDR3 length equals 15 residues. V lost 8 bases and J lost 6; bases outside the gene matches: 10. Germline CDR1 reads SNHLY; CDR2 reads FYNNEI. CDR3 loop: CASFWDRGWGNEQFF. CDR3 nucleotide sequence: TGTGCCAGCTTTTGGGACAGGGGTTGGGGCAATGAGCAGTTCTTC.

The chain recombines TRBV19 with TRBJ1-2; D call uncertain. Between the trimmed V and J ends, which lost 0 bases and 1 base, there was a span of 12 bases. Germline CDR1 is LNHDA and CDR2 is SQIVND (reference sequence). This CDR3 contains 16 residues. The CDR3 sequence is CASSIEAGYFNYGYTF. The CDR3 DNA sequence: TGTGCCAGTAGTATAGAGGCGGGTTACTTTAACTATGGCTACACCTTC.

V is TRBV7-3 and J is TRBJ2-4, with D possibly matching TRBD1 (6 bases). Looked up from germline, CDR1 is SGHTA and CDR2 is FQGTGA. The CDR3 sequence is 16 residues long. Trimming cost V 1 base and J 2 bases, with 12 bases left between them. CDR3 nucleotides: TGTGCCAGCAGCTTAAGCTCGGACAGTTCCAAAAACATTCAGTACTTC. Residues: CASSLSSDSSKNIQYF.

This clone was seen only a few times. V usage is TRBV2 and J usage is TRBJ1-5, with D uncertain. In germline, CDR1 is SNHLY, CDR2 FYNNEI. The CDR3 extends over 13 amino acids. V was clipped by 8 bases and J by 3 bases, with 11 bases between them. CDR3 loop: CASVPGYNQPQHF. CDR3 in DNA: TGTGCCAGCGTGCCGGGTTACAATCAGCCCCAGCATTTT.

This rearrangement joins TRBV28 to TRBJ1-5, with D possibly being TRBD1 (5 bases). This CDR3 comprises 12 residues. Germline V gene sequence: CDR1 MDHEN, CDR2 SYDVKM. V lost 4 bases, J lost 8 bases, and 9 bases lay in between. For the CDR3, the DNA is TGTGCCAGCAGTTCGGGGGTGAAGCCCCAGCATTTT. It encodes CASSSGVKPQHF.

The chain links TRBV4-1 to TRBJ2-2, with 9 bases aligning to TRBD2. Germline CDR1 MGHRA, CDR2 YSYEKL. V shed 1 base, J shed 7 bases, and the junction held 10 bases outside the gene matches. CDR3 length: 17 amino acids. CDR3: CASSQVMVAGEGGELFF. The CDR3 DNA is TGCGCCAGCAGCCAAGTTATGGTAGCGGGGGAGGGCGGGGAGCTGTTTTTT.

As regards this clone: The same CDR3 is also encoded by other DNA sequences in this sample. V is TRBV15 and J is TRBJ2-7, with D uncertain. The CDR3 sequence is 15 residues long. V was clipped by 0 bases and J by 2 bases, with 11 bases between them. Germline assignment: CDR1 LNHNV and CDR2 YYDKDF (reference sequence). CDR3 region: CATSRDPGSTYEQYF. CDR3 nucleotides: TGTGCCACCAGCAGAGATCCCGGCAGCACCTACGAGCAGTACTTC.

V usage is TRBV5-4 and J usage is TRBJ2-7; possible D gene TRBD1, 5 bases. V lost 2 bases and J lost 5, with 11 bases in between. The germline V gene has CDR1 SGHNT and CDR2 YYREEE (reference sequence). The CDR3 runs to 13 residues. The CDR3 region is CASSLADSDEQYF. CDR3 DNA: TGTGCCAGCAGCTTAGCCGACAGCGACGAGCAGTACTTC.

The chain couples TRBV7-2 to TRBJ2-7; 7 bases align to TRBD2. CDR1 and CDR2 (germline): SGHTA, FQGNSA. The CDR3 spans 15 residues. Germline trimming cut 1 base from V and 5 bases from J; bases unmatched to any gene: 8. CDR3 in DNA: TGTGCCAGCAGCTTAGAGTCGGGGGGAGCCCACGAGCAGTACTTC. This gives the protein CASSLESGGAHEQYF.

CDR3 sequence: CASSLGGRAGETQYF. The CDR3 DNA reads TGTGCCAGCAGCTTAGGAGGCAGGGCCGGGGAGACCCAGTACTTC. The V and J genes are TRBV11-3 and TRBJ2-5; D possibly corresponds to TRBD1 (5 bases). The ends were cut back, 1 base at V and 5 bases at J, with 14 bases in the middle. From germline, CDR1 is SGHNT and CDR2 YENEEA. The CDR3 covers 15 residues.

The CDR3 region has the DNA TGTGCCAGCAGCTACCCGGACAGGGTGCACGAGCAGTACTTC. Encoded protein: CASSYPDRVHEQYF. This chain joins TRBV7-9 and TRBJ2-7; 8 bases are shared with TRBD1. The CDR3 runs 14 residues. Germline V gene data show CDR1 as SEHNR and CDR2 as FQNEAQ (reference sequence). Losses at the gene ends were 4 bases for V and 5 bases for J; bases not matched to a gene: 7.

The chain carries TRBV4-2 and TRBJ2-6; D is possibly TRBD2 (7 bases). Between the trimmed V and J ends, which lost 4 bases and 4 bases, there was a span of 17 bases. The CDR3 has 17 amino acids. The germline gives CDR1 LGHNA, CDR2 YNFKEQ. The CDR3 DNA reads as TGTGCCAGCAGCCGCCGGTCGGGGGGCTCAGGGGCCAACGTCCTGACTTTC. Translating it yields CASSRRSGGSGANVLTF.

This chain connects TRBV19 to TRBJ2-1, with D possibly matching TRBD1 (5 bases). V dropped 5 bases and J dropped 7 bases, with 12 bases sitting between them. Germline CDR1 and CDR2: LNHDA and SQIVND (reference sequence). This CDR3 is 13 amino acids long. As DNA, the CDR3 is TGTGCCAGTAGTTTCACCAGGGTGAATGAGCAGTTCTTC. It encodes CASSFTRVNEQFF.

V and J are TRBV5-8 and TRBJ2-5, with a weak D call TRBD2 (5 bases). CDR1 is SGHTS and CDR2 is YDEGEE in the germline V gene. V gave up 4 bases and J gave up 4 bases, with 17 bases separating them. The length of the CDR3 is 15 residues. The CDR3 loop reads CASSREGSGLETQYF. CDR3 DNA sequence: TGTGCCAGCAGCCGTGAGGGCAGTGGCCTAGAGACCCAGTACTTC.

The chain joins TRBV2 to TRBJ1-4; tentatively, D is TRBD1 (5 bases). Germline-derived CDR1 and CDR2 are SNHLY and FYNNEI. The CDR3 extends over 11 amino acids. V was trimmed by 1 base and J by 11 bases, leaving 5 bases between them. The CDR3 nucleotides read TGTGCCAGCAGTGAAGAGGGGAAACTGTTTTTT. Encoded protein: CASSEEGKLFF. The full variable domain, in which reference TRBV2 and TRBJ1-4 provide the parts outside the CDR3, is EPEVTQTPSHQVTQMGQEVILRCVPISNHLYFYWYRQILGQKVEFLVSFYNNEISEKSEIFDDQFSVERPDGSNFTLKIRSTKLEDSAMYFCASSEEGKLFFGSGTQLSVL.

The sample holds one count of this clone. The gene calls are TRBV18 and TRBJ2-1, with 9 nucleotides matching TRBD1. Trimming removed 2 bases from V and 8 bases from J; junction bases left unmatched: 4. Germline loops: CDR1 KGHSH, CDR2 LQKENI. CDR3 size: 14 residues. The CDR3 region has the DNA TGTGCCAGCTCACCATACGGGACAGGGTATGAGCAGTTCTTC. Its protein is CASSPYGTGYEQFF.

V gene TRBV5-6 combines with J gene TRBJ2-1; TRBD1 might be the D (6 bases). Between the trimmed V and J ends, which lost 3 bases and 8 bases, there was a span of 18 bases. CDR3 length: 15 amino acids. Germline-derived CDR1 and CDR2 are SGHDT and YYEEEE. The CDR3 DNA reads as TGTGCCAGCAGCTGGGGACGGTTCGCAGGGGATGAGCAGTTCTTC. It translates to CASSWGRFAGDEQFF. The full variable domain, in which reference TRBV5-6 and TRBJ2-1 provide the parts outside the CDR3, is DAGVTQSPTHLIKTRGQQVTLRCSPKSGHDTVSWYQQALGQGPQFIFQYYEEEERQRGNFPDRFSGHQFPNYSSELNVNALLLGDSALYLCASSWGRFAGDEQFFGPGTRLTVL.

This chain joins TRBV25-1 and TRBJ1-1; perhaps TRBD1 as D (6 bases). CDR1 is MGHDK, CDR2 SYGVNS, per germline. The CDR3 runs to 11 residues. Trimming pared 5 bases from V and 8 bases from J, leaving 9 bases between. CDR3 sequence: CASSFGQEAFF. In DNA form, the CDR3 reads TGTGCCAGCAGTTTCGGACAGGAAGCTTTCTTT.

The gene calls are TRBV5-6 and TRBJ1-1, with 7 nucleotides matching TRBD1. The CDR3 totals 15 residues. Unmatched junction bases numbered 7, after V lost 4 bases and J lost 1 base. The V gene's germline CDR1 is SGHDT and CDR2 YYEEEE. The chain's CDR3 is CASSKPGQPNTEAFF. In DNA form, the CDR3 reads TGTGCCAGCAGCAAACCGGGACAGCCGAACACTGAAGCTTTCTTT.

The CDR3 is CASTDAGTMVGYTF. DNA of the CDR3: TGTGCCAGCACCGACGCCGGGACCATGGTAGGCTACACCTTC. The chain is built from TRBV6-1 and TRBJ1-2, with a tentative D call TRBD1 (5 bases). CDR1 is MNHNS and CDR2 is SASEGT in the germline V gene. The CDR3 spans 14 residues. Trimming cost V 7 bases and J 8 bases, with 20 bases left between them.

This chain connects TRBV5-4 to TRBJ2-7, with 8 bases lining up with TRBD2. Germline V gives CDR1 SGHNT, CDR2 YYREEE (reference sequence). The CDR3 contains 17 residues. The V segment lost 7 bases and the J segment 2 bases; nucleotides outside the gene matches: 17. The CDR3 DNA sequence: TGTGCCAGCGGCCGAAAGTCAAAAGAACTAGCGGCCTACGAGCAGTACTTC. This gives the protein CASGRKSKELAAYEQYF.

The chain employs TRBV2 and TRBJ1-2; 8 positions match TRBD1. Germline loops: CDR1 SNHLY, CDR2 FYNNEI. V lost 6 bases to trimming and J lost 2 bases; unmatched junction nucleotides: 5. The CDR3 spans 14 residues. CDR3 nucleotides: TGTGCCAGCAGCGAGGACAGGGTCAACTATGGCTACACCTTC. Translation gives CASSEDRVNYGYTF.